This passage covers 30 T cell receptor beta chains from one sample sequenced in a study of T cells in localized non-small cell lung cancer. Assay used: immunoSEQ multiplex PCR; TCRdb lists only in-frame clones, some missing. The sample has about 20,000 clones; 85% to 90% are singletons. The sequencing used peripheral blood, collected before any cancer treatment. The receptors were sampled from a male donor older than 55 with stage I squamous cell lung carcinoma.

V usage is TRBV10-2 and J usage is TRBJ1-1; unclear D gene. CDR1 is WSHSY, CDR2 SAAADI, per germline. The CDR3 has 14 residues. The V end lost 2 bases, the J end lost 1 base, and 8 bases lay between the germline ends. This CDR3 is CASSEHTENTEAFF. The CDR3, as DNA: TGCGCCAGCAGTGAGCACACAGAGAACACTGAAGCTTTCTTT.

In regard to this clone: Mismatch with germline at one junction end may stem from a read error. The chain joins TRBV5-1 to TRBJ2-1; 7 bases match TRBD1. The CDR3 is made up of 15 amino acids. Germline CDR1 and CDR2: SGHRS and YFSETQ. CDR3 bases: TGCGCCAGCAGCTTTGAGGGACAGTCCTCCAATGAGCAGTTCTTC. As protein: CASSFEGQSSNEQFF.

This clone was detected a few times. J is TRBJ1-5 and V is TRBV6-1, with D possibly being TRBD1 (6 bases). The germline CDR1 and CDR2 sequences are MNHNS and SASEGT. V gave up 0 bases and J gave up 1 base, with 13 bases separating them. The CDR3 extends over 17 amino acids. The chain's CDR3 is CASSEALQGTSNQPQHF. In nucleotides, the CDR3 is TGTGCCAGCAGTGAAGCGCTTCAGGGGACGAGCAATCAGCCCCAGCATTTT.

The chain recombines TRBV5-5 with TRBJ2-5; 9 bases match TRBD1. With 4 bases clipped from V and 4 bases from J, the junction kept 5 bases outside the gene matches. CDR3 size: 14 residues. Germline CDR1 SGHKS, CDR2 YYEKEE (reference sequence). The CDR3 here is CASSQGTGIETQYF. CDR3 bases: TGTGCCAGCAGCCAAGGGACAGGGATAGAGACCCAGTACTTC.

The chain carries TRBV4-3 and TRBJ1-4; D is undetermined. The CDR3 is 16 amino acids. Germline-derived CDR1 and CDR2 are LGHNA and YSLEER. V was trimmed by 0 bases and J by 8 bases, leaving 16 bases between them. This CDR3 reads CASSQDNQPSGEKLFF. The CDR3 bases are TGCGCCAGCAGCCAAGATAATCAGCCTTCGGGGGAAAAACTGTTTTTT.

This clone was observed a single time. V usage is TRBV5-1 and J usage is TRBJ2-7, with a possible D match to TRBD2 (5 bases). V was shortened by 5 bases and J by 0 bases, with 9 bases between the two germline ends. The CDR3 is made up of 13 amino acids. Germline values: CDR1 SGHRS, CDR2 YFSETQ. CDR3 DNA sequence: TGCGCCAGCAGTCTCCGGGACTCCTACGAGCAGTACTTC. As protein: CASSLRDSYEQYF.

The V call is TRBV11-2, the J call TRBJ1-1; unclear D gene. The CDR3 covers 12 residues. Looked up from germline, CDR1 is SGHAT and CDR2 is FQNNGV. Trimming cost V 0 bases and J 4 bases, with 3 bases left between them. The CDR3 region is CASSLDSTEAFF. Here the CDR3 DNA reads TGTGCCAGCAGCTTAGACAGCACTGAAGCTTTCTTT. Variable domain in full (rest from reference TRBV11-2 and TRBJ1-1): EAGVAQSPRYKIIEKRQSVAFWCNPISGHATLYWYQQILGQGPKLLIQFQNNGVVDDSQLPKDRFSAERLKGVDSTLKIQPAKLEDSAVYLCASSLDSTEAFFGQGTRLTVV.

CDR3 in amino acids: CASSSGPYQETQYF. CDR3 nucleotides: TGTGCCAGCAGCTCCGGCCCGTACCAAGAGACCCAGTACTTC. This sequence joins TRBV5-4 and TRBJ2-5; D unclear. CDR3 length equals 14 residues. Trimming removed 3 bases from V and 0 bases from J, with 9 bases in between. CDR1 SGHNT and CDR2 YYREEE come from the germline V gene (reference sequence).

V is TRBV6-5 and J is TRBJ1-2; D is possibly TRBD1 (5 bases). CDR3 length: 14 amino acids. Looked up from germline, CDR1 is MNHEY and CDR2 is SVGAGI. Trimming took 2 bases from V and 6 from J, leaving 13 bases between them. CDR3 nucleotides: TGTGCCAGCAGTTACAAAGGGAGAGGGGATGGCTACACCTTC. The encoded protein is CASSYKGRGDGYTF.

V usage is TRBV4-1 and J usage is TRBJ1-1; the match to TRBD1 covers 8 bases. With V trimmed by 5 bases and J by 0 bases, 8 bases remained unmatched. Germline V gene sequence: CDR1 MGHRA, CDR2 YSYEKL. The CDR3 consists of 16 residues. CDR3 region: CASSTTGAFMNTEAFF. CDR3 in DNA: TGCGCCAGCAGCACGACAGGGGCGTTCATGAACACTGAAGCTTTCTTT.

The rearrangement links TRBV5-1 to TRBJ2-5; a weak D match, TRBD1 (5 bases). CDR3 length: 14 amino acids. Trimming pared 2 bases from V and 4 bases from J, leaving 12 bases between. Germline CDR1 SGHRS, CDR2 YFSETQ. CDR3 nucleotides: TGCGCCAGCAGCTTTCGGCAGGGAAGAGAGACCCAGTACTTC. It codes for CASSFRQGRETQYF.

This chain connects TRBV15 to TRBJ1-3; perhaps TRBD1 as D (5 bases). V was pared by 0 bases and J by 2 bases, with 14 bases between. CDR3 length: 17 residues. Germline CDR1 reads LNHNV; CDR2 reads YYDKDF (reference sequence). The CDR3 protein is CATSRDLGQGAGNTIYF. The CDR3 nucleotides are TGTGCCACCAGCAGAGATCTAGGGCAGGGAGCTGGAAACACCATATATTTT.

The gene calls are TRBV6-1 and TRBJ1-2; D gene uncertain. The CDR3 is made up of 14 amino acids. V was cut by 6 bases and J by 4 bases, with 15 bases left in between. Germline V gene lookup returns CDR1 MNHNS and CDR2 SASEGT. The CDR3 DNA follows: TGTGCCAGCAGGGCATCCGGGGAGATCTATGGCTACACCTTC. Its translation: CASRASGEIYGYTF.

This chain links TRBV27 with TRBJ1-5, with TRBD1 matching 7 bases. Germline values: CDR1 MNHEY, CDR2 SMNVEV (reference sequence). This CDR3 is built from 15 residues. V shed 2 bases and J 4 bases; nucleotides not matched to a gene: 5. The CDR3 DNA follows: TGTGCCAGCAGTTTAAGGCGACAGGGAAATCAGCCCCAGCATTTT. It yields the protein CASSLRRQGNQPQHF.

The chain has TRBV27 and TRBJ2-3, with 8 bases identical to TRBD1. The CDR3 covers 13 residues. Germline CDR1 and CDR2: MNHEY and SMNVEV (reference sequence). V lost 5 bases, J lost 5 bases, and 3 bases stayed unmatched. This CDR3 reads CASSDRGGDTQYF. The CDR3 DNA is TGTGCCAGCAGTGACAGGGGAGGAGATACGCAGTATTTT.

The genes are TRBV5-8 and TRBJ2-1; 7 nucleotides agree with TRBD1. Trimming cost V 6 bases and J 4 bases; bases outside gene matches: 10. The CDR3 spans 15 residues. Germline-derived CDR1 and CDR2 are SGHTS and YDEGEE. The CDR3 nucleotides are TGTGCCAGCAACCCACGACAGGGTGGTTACAATGAGCAGTTCTTC. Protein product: CASNPRQGGYNEQFF.

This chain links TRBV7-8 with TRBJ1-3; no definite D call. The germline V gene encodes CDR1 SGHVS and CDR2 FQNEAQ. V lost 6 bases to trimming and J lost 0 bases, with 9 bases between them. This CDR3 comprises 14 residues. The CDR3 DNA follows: TGTGCCAGCAGTGTCGGAAACTCTGGAAACACCATATATTTT. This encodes CASSVGNSGNTIYF.

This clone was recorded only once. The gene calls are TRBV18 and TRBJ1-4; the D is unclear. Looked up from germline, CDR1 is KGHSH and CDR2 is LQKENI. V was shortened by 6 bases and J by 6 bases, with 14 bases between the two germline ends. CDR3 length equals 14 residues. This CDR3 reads CASSPTTVYEKLFF. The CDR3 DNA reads TGTGCCAGCTCCCCGACAACAGTGTATGAAAAACTGTTTTTT.

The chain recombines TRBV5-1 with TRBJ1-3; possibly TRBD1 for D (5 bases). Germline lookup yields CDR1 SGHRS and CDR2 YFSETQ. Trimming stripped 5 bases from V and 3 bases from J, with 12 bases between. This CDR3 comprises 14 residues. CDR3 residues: CASSPGTDGNTIYF. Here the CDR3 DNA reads TGCGCCAGCAGTCCCGGGACCGATGGAAACACCATATATTTT.

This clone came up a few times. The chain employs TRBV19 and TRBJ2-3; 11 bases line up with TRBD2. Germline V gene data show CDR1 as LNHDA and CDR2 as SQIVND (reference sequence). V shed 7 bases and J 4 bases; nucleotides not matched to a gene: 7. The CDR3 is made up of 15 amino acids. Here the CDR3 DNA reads TGTGCCAGTACGGATAGCGGGGGGGCAGCAGATACGCAGTATTTT. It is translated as CASTDSGGAADTQYF.

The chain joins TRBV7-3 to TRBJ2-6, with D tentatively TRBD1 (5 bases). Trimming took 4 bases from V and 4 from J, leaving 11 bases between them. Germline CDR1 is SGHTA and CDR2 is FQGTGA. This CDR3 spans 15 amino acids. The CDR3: CASSSSGSGANVLTF. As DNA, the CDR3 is TGTGCCAGCAGCTCCTCAGGGTCAGGGGCCAACGTCCTGACTTTC.

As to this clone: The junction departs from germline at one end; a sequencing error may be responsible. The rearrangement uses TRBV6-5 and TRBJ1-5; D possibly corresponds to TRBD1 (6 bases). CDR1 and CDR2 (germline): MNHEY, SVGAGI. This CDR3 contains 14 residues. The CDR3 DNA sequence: TGTGCCAGCGGCCGATGGGGGGGCAAACAGCCCCAGCATTTT. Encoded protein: CASGRWGGKQPQHF.

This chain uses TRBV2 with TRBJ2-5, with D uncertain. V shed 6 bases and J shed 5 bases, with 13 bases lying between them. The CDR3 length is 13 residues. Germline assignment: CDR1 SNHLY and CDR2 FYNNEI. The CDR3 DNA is TGTGCCAGCAGGATGGGCAGGTTTGAGACCCAGTACTTC. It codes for CASRMGRFETQYF.

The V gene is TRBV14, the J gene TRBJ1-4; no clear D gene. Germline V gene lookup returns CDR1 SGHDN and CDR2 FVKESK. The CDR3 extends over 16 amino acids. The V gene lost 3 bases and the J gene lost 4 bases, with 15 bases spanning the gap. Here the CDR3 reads CASSQGRRGYNEKLFF. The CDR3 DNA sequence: TGTGCCAGCAGCCAGGGCAGGAGAGGGTATAATGAAAAACTGTTTTTT.

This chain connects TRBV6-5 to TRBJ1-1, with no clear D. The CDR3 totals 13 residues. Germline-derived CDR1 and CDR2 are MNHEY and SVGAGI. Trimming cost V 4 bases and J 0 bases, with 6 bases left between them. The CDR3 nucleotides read TGTGCCAGCAGTTGGACCGTGAACACTGAAGCTTTCTTT. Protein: CASSWTVNTEAFF.

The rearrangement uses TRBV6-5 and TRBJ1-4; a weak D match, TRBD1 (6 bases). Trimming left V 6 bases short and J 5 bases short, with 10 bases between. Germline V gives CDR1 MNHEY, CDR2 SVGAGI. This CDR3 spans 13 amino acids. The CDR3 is CASRQGGNEKLFF. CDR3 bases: TGTGCCAGCAGACAGGGAGGGAATGAAAAACTGTTTTTT.

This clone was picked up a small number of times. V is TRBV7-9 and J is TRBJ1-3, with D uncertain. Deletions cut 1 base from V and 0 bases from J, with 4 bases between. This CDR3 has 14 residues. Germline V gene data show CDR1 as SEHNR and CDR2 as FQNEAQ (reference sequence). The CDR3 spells CASSLDGSGNTIYF. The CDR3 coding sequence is TGTGCCAGCAGCTTAGATGGCTCTGGAAACACCATATATTTT.

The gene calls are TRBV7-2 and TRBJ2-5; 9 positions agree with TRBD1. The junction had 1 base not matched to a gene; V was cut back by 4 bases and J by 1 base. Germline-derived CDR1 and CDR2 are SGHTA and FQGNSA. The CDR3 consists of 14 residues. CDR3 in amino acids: CASSSDRGQETQYF. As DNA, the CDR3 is TGTGCCAGCAGCTCGGACAGGGGCCAAGAGACCCAGTACTTC.

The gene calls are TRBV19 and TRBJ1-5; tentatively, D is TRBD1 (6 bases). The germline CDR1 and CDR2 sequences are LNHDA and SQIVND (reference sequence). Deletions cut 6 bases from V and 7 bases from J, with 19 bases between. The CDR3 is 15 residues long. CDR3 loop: CASRITGTTYQPQHF. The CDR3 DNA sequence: TGTGCCAGTAGGATCACCGGGACAACATACCAGCCCCAGCATTTT.

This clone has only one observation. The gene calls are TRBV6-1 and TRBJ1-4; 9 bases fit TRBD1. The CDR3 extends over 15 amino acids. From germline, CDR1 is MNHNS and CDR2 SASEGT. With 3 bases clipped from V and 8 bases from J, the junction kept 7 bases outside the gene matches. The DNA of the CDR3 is TGTGCCAGCAGTGAGTCCACAGGGGGCTGGGAAAAACTGTTTTTT. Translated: CASSESTGGWEKLFF.